Listed below are T cell receptor beta chains from one sample, sequenced in a study of control samples from healthy donors and cancer patients. Repertoires were generated with immunoSEQ multiplex PCR, while TCRdb's copy carries only in-frame clones and drops some. This table holds 100,000 to 150,000 clones, approximately 90% found once. The sequencing sample was made of blood. The receptor set was obtained from a woman aged 45 to 65 in good health. CDR3s leave out the opening cysteine and the closing phenylalanine or tryptophan.

v_call	j_call	cdr3_aa
TRBV19	TRBJ1-6	ASSIDHRLYNSPLH
TRBV5-1	TRBJ2-2	ASSVNTGELF
TRBV10-3	TRBJ1-5	ATQKVGQPQH
TRBV6-5	TRBJ2-5	ASKTGGGWETQY
TRBV6-1	TRBJ1-6	ASSAGQGGNSPLH
TRBV6-4	TRBJ1-1	ASSTSVENTEAF
TRBV28	TRBJ2-5	ASSGPLIGRGETQY
TRBV3-1/TRBV3-2	TRBJ2-7	ASSQDLTGGGEQY
TRBV6-5	TRBJ2-2	ASIRAAYTGELF
TRBV5-1	TRBJ1-6	ASSTEGTGYSPLH
TRBV27	TRBJ1-2	ASSMNSGGNGYT
TRBV5-1	TRBJ2-1	ASSSGEGGLGNEQF
TRBV7-2	TRBJ2-5	ASSFELAPQETQY
TRBV27	TRBJ1-2	ASSLLGQGAYGYT
TRBV30	TRBJ1-1	AWRVLRGASTEAF
TRBV19	TRBJ1-4	ASSSGTGVSTNEKLF
TRBV19	TRBJ2-1	ASSPSFSRWLATSFYNEQF
TRBV6-5	TRBJ2-7	ASKVLAGVYYEQY
TRBV5-1	TRBJ2-5	ASSLGSGQETQY
TRBV11-2	TRBJ2-7	ATKGVFYEQY
TRBV7-9	TRBJ1-1	ASTRDTEAF
TRBV7-6	TRBJ1-3	ASSLSGLSSGNTIY
TRBV28	TRBJ2-1	ASRLFTSGKSNEQF
TRBV28	TRBJ2-1	ASSLSLGRDGF